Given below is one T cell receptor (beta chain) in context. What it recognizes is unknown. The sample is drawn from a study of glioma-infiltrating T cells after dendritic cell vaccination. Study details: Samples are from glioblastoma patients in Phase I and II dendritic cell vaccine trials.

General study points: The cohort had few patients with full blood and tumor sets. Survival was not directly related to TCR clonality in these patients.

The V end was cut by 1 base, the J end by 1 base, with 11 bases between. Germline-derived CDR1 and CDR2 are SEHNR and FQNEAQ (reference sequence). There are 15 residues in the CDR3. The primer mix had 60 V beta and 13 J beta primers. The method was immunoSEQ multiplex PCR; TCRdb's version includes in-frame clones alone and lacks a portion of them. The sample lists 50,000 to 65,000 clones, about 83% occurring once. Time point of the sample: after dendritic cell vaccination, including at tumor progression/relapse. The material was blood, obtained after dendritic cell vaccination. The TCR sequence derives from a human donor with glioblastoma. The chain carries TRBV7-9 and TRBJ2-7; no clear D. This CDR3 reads CASSLVPDGSYEQYF. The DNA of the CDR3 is TGTGCCAGCAGCTTAGTCCCCGACGGGTCCTACGAGCAGTACTTC.